Sequencing of this TCR beta chain was carried out in a study of cytomegalovirus exposure and HLA in healthy donors. Study-level background: Earlier, 110 million or so unique TCR beta sequences were recovered from roughly 170 million T cells by an analysis. Study-level results: The classifier, whose performance was assessed in both the original and validation cohorts, reportedly diagnosed cytomegalovirus status with high specificity and sensitivity. Some TCR beta chains (more than 150 of them) were listed as cytomegalovirus-associated.

As to this clone: The antigen remains unidentified.

PCR primers comprised 60 Vbeta and 13 Jbeta primers. Method: immunoSEQ multiplex PCR; TCRdb's copy keeps in-frame clones and lacks some. Of roughly 150,000 clones in the sample, about two thirds were seen once. The receptor comes from a man in his 60s in good health and CMV-seronegative. Specimen: PBMCs.

CDR3 sequence (DNA): TGTGCCAGCAGCTTGTACAGGGACCCCGACACTGAAGCTTTCTTT. Residues: CASSLYRDPDTEAFF. The chain recombines TRBV5-4 with TRBJ1-1; D perhaps matches TRBD1 (6 bases). Germline CDR1 SGHNT, CDR2 YYREEE (reference sequence). The CDR3 consists of 15 residues. V was shortened by 1 base and J by 3 bases, with 13 bases between the two germline ends.